The rows below give T cell receptor beta chains drawn from one sample of a study of radiation and T cells in renal cell carcinoma. Libraries were prepared by immunoSEQ multiplex PCR; TCRdb keeps only in-frame clonotypes and omits some of them. The profile shows about 150,000 clones, roughly 90% of them singletons. The sample in question was blood, obtained from a patient whose treatment included radiotherapy and nephrectomy. Receptors originate from a woman between 45 and 60 years old with renal cell carcinoma. Both conserved end residues are part of each CDR3. D genes are given only for firm matches. Where a row states a size, it is once, few, many or the class of an expanded clone; other rows omit it.

TRBV29-1	TRBJ1-1	.	12	TRBD1	TGCAGCGTCCCGACAGGGGGCACTGAAGCTTTCTTT	CSVPTGGTEAFF
TRBV6-1	TRBJ1-4	.	16	.	TGTGCCAGCAGTGACTTTTCGTTCGGGGCCTTTGGGGAACTGTTTTTT	CASSDFSFGAFGELFF
TRBV4-2	TRBJ2-7	.	20	TRBD2	TGTGCCAGCAGCCAAGATCTAACTAGCGGGAGTTTAGGAAGCTCCTACGAGCAGTACTTC	CASSQDLTSGSLGSSYEQYF
TRBV2	TRBJ2-5	.	14	TRBD2	TGTGCCAGCAGTACCGGGACTAGCGTCGGGACCCAGTACTTC	CASSTGTSVGTQYF
TRBV7-2	TRBJ1-2	.	12	.	TGTGCCAGCAGTCGGGTGGGCTATGGCTACACCTTC	CASSRVGYGYTF
TRBV6-4	TRBJ2-7	.	15	.	TGTGCCAGCAGTCCAGACCACGGCGGCCCCTACGAGCAGTACTTC	CASSPDHGGPYEQYF
TRBV7-2	TRBJ2-7	.	15	TRBD1	TGTGCCAGCAGCTTATCGACAGGGCTCTCCTACGAGCAGTACTTC	CASSLSTGLSYEQYF
TRBV5-6	TRBJ2-5	.	13	.	TGTGCCAGCAGCGGGGACTTCCAAGAGACCCAGTACTTC	CASSGDFQETQYF
TRBV6-5	TRBJ1-1	few	13	.	TGTGCCAGCTCCGAGGTAAAGGCCGGTGAAGCTTTCTTT	CASSEVKAGEAFF
TRBV10-1	TRBJ2-7	.	16	.	TGCGCCAGCAGTGAGGGGCTGTGGGAAGGATTTTCCGAGCAGTACTTC	CASSEGLWEGFSEQYF
TRBV14	TRBJ2-1	.	11	.	TGTGCCAGCAGCCAAGCGTATGAGCAGTTCTTC	CASSQAYEQFF
TRBV6-6	TRBJ2-5	.	14	TRBD1	TGTGCCAGCAGTCCGACAGGGGGCGATGAGACCCAGTACTTC	CASSPTGGDETQYF
TRBV5-1	TRBJ1-2	.	15	.	TGCGCCAGCAGCTTGGGAACCCCCCACCTCGATGGCTACACCTTC	CASSLGTPHLDGYTF
TRBV13	TRBJ2-2	.	17	TRBD1	TGTGCCAGCAGTATAAAGACGTCCGGACAGGGAACCGGGGAGCTGTTTTTT	CASSIKTSGQGTGELFF
TRBV6-5	TRBJ1-2	.	14	.	TGTGCCAGCATCCCTAGCGGAGCTGGGGGTGGCTACACCTTC	CASIPSGAGGGYTF
TRBV9	TRBJ1-5	few	15	.	TGTGCCAGCAGCGTAAGAGGGGACGGCAATCAGCCCCAGCATTTT	CASSVRGDGNQPQHF
TRBV5-1	TRBJ1-5	.	15	.	TGCGCCAGCAGCTTGGAGGGGGTAGAAGATCAGCCCCAGCATTTT	CASSLEGVEDQPQHF
TRBV11-3	TRBJ2-7	once	14	.	TGTGCCAGCAGCTCCACCAGTGGAGGGGACGAGCAGTACTTC	CASSSTSGGDEQYF
TRBV5-4	TRBJ2-5	.	14	.	TGTGCCAGCAGCTTGGCCAGGGACCAAGAGACCCAGTACTTC	CASSLARDQETQYF
TRBV19	TRBJ2-1	.	13	.	TGTGCCAGTAGTATCCAACAGGGAGTTGAGCAGTTCTTC	CASSIQQGVEQFF
TRBV5-1	TRBJ2-5	.	17	.	TGCGCCAGCAGCCCTAGGGGGACGCCTAGAGGGCAAGAGACCCAGTACTTC	CASSPRGTPRGQETQYF
TRBV11-2	TRBJ2-7	.	15	.	TGTGCCAGCAGCTTATGGCCGGGCGATACCTACGAGCAGTACTTC	CASSLWPGDTYEQYF
TRBV6-1	TRBJ2-3	.	16	TRBD1	TGTGCCAGCAGTGAATCCGGGACAGGGAGAACAGATACGCAGTATTTT	CASSESGTGRTDTQYF
TRBV9	TRBJ1-4	.	15	.	TGTGCCAGCAGCGTTCGGGGGGCAACTAATGAAAAACTGTTTTTT	CASSVRGATNEKLFF
TRBV5-1	TRBJ1-2	.	15	.	TGCGCCAGCAGCCCTGCAGGGGATCCCCACTATGGCTACACCTTC	CASSPAGDPHYGYTF
TRBV5-1	TRBJ2-5	.	14	.	TGCGCCAGCAGCTTGGACAACTACCAAGAGACCCAGTACTTC	CASSLDNYQETQYF
TRBV6-6	TRBJ1-5	.	14	TRBD1	TGTGCCAGCAGGCCGGGACAGGGAAATCAGCCCCAGCATTTT	CASRPGQGNQPQHF
TRBV7-2	TRBJ1-2	.	16	.	TGTGCCAGCAGCACTACCGGGACAAGATTTAACTATGGCTACACCTTC	CASSTTGTRFNYGYTF
TRBV2	TRBJ1-2	.	14	.	TGTGCCAGCAGGGAGACAGGTTACGAGTATGGCTACACCTTC	CASRETGYEYGYTF
TRBV5-4	TRBJ1-6	.	17	.	TGTGCCAGCAGCTTAGGACCCTTGAGCTCCTATAATTCACCCCTCCACTTT	CASSLGPLSSYNSPLHF
TRBV6-6	TRBJ2-7	.	15	TRBD2	TGTGCCAGCAGCCGGTCAAGCGCGGGAGTCTATGAGCAGTACTTC	CASSRSSAGVYEQYF
TRBV7-8	TRBJ2-7	.	17	TRBD1	TGTGCCAGCAGCCCATCCGGGACAGGGGTGCGCTCCTACGAGCAGTACTTC	CASSPSGTGVRSYEQYF
TRBV7-9	TRBJ2-3	.	15	TRBD2	TGTGCCAGCAGCTTAGATAGCGGGAGAACAGATACGCAGTATTTT	CASSLDSGRTDTQYF
TRBV21-1	TRBJ1-6	.	16	.	TGTGCCAGCAGCAAAGATTGGGACTCCCGGCATTCACCCCTCCACTTT	CASSKDWDSRHSPLHF
TRBV27	TRBJ1-5	.	16	.	TGTGCCAGCAGTCCCGACGGGGGGAGTCGGGGTCAGCCCCAGCATTTT	CASSPDGGSRGQPQHF
TRBV19	TRBJ2-7	.	18	TRBD2	TGTGCCAGTAGTATGAGGCGAGGAGGCAGGGTCGGGAGGTACGAGCAGTACTTC	CASSMRRGGRVGRYEQYF
TRBV19	TRBJ2-7	.	12	TRBD1	TGTGCCAGTGGGGACAGGGAAGACGAGCAGTACTTC	CASGDREDEQYF
TRBV6-1	TRBJ2-5	.	13	.	TGTGCCAGCAGTGAATCGGTTTCGGAGACCCAGTACTTC	CASSESVSETQYF
TRBV7-2	TRBJ2-4	.	14	.	TGTGCCAGCAGCCCAGGGACAGCCAAAAACATTCAGTACTTC	CASSPGTAKNIQYF
TRBV30	TRBJ1-5	once	14	.	TGCGCCTGGAGTTCGGACAGTGACAATCAGCCCCAGCATTTT	CAWSSDSDNQPQHF
TRBV27	TRBJ2-1	.	15	TRBD2	TGTGCCAGCAGTTCCCTAGCGGGGAACTACAATGAGCAGTTCTTC	CASSSLAGNYNEQFF
TRBV5-4	TRBJ2-3	.	15	TRBD2	TGTGCCAGCAGCTTGGGGCGGGGGAGCACAGATACGCAGTATTTT	CASSLGRGSTDTQYF
TRBV6-6	TRBJ1-3	once	15	.	TGTGCCAGCAGTGGCGGGCCGAACAGAGGAAACACCATATATTTT	CASSGGPNRGNTIYF
TRBV6-1	TRBJ2-7	.	14	.	TGTGCCAGCAGTGAATCGGACGGGGCGGTGGAGCAGTACTTC	CASSESDGAVEQYF
TRBV6-5	TRBJ1-6	.	14	.	TGTGCCAGCAGACGGGACTCTTATAATTCACCCCTCCACTTT	CASRRDSYNSPLHF
TRBV5-5	TRBJ2-1	.	16	TRBD1	TGTGCCAGCAGCGGGATCTACAGGGGGCCGATCAATGAGCAGTTCTTC	CASSGIYRGPINEQFF
TRBV6-6	TRBJ1-2	once	15	TRBD1	TGTGCCAGCAGCCAACCGGGACAGGGGGAGTATGGCTACACCTTC	CASSQPGQGEYGYTF
TRBV4-3	TRBJ2-3	.	14	.	TGCGCCAGCAGCCGAGGACTGGCTTCAGATACGCAGTATTTT	CASSRGLASDTQYF
TRBV6-5	TRBJ1-2	.	15	TRBD1	TGTGCCAGCAGCGGTCTCGTCAGGGGGAGCTATGGCTACACCTTC	CASSGLVRGSYGYTF
TRBV19	TRBJ1-1	.	12	.	TGTGCCAGTAGTATCGGGAGGGAGGGAGCTTTCTTT	CASSIGREGAFF
TRBV7-3	TRBJ1-1	.	14	TRBD1	TGTGCCAGCAGCCCGACAGGGGCGAACACTGAAGCTTTCTTT	CASSPTGANTEAFF
TRBV27	TRBJ1-1	.	12	.	TGTGCCAGTTTTTCCCGAGGGACTGAAGCTTTCTTT	CASFSRGTEAFF
TRBV27	TRBJ1-6	.	14	.	TGTGCCAGCAGTTTGCGGACAGTCTATTCACCCCTCCACTTT	CASSLRTVYSPLHF